Below, 5 T cell receptor beta chains from the same sample are listed, as sequenced in a study of OX40 agonist ivuxolimab in advanced cancers. Measured with immunoSEQ multiplex PCR; TCRdb has only the in-frame clones, and not every one. There are some 60,000 clones in the sample; around 83% occur only once, and 3.5% to 4% lies in the top ten. The source material was CD4+ or CD8+ T cells sorted from blood, sampled in a trial of the OX40 agonist ivuxolimab. All receptors derive from an adult with an advanced solid tumor such as melanoma, head and neck, liver or kidney cancer.

The chain combines TRBV29-1 with TRBJ2-3; D is tentatively TRBD1 or TRBD2 (5 bases each). The CDR3 contains 14 residues. Germline CDR1 SQVTM, CDR2 ANQGSEA. V dropped 1 base and J dropped 4 bases, with 12 bases sitting between them. The CDR3 bases are TGCAGCGTTGAAGGGGGGTTGAGTGCAGATACGCAGTATTTT. Amino acids: CSVEGGLSADTQYF.

This clone was seen just once. The rearrangement uses TRBV5-1 and TRBJ2-3; D is perhaps TRBD1 (6 bases). Germline lookup yields CDR1 SGHRS and CDR2 YFSETQ. Trimming left V 1 base short and J 4 bases short, with 19 bases between. CDR3 size: 17 residues. CDR3: CASSLSRGAGAPDTQYF. Here the CDR3 DNA reads TGCGCCAGCAGCTTGTCAAGGGGAGCAGGGGCACCAGATACGCAGTATTTT.

This clone was found a few times. Germline and junction disagree at one end, which may indicate a read error. The rearrangement links TRBV7-7 to TRBJ1-1; no clear D. There are 13 residues in the CDR3. Per germline, CDR1 SSHAT and CDR2 FNYEAQ (reference sequence). The CDR3 sequence is CASSRHENTEAFF. DNA for the CDR3: TGTGCTAGCAGCAGGCACGAGAACACTGAAGCTTTCTTT.

The chain combines TRBV29-1 with TRBJ2-1; maybe TRBD2 (5 bases). The CDR3 spans 12 residues. Germline V gives CDR1 SQVTM, CDR2 ANQGSEA. V gave up 8 bases and J gave up 7 bases, with 15 bases separating them. The CDR3 protein is CSTWEMRNEQFF. CDR3 coding DNA: TGCAGCACTTGGGAGATGCGGAATGAGCAGTTCTTC.

The gene calls are TRBV7-9 and TRBJ1-2; D is unresolved. Germline V gene data show CDR1 as SEHNR and CDR2 as FQNEAQ (reference sequence). The ends were cut back, 5 bases at V and 8 bases at J, with 24 bases in the middle. The CDR3 spans 16 residues. The CDR3 loop reads CASSHGREVGLGGYTF. The CDR3 DNA sequence: TGTGCCAGCAGCCACGGGAGGGAAGTTGGTTTGGGAGGCTACACCTTC.